This TCR beta chain appears in the sequencing data of a study of Graves' ophthalmopathy and Graves' hyperthyroidism. General study findings and limits: Most thyroid clonotypes with frequency above 0.001 were detected in blood too.

Amplified material comprised TCR beta CDR3 regions derived from RNA transcripts. An initial RT-PCR round employing HTBI primers preceded a second-round multiplex PCR. MiXCR was run by TCRdb on the multiplex PCR reads, yielding one entry per CDR3 protein. The data hold under 800,000 distinct CDR3 sequences, with over 20% observed a single time. Deletions cut 3 bases from V and 5 bases from J, with 7 bases between. This CDR3 is built from 13 residues. This clonotype was counted many times. Its matching antigen is unknown. Other autoimmune diseases, uncontrolled infections, pregnancy or lactation excluded patients from enrollment. The PBMCs originated from around 9.7 ml of fresh peripheral blood.

Sequencing used peripheral blood. The clonotype comes from a woman younger than 35 with stable Graves' hyperthyroidism. Some clones in this sample may be carry-over from other donors' samples. The chain couples TRBV12-3 or TRBV12-4 to TRBJ2-2; D uncertain. The CDR3 DNA is TGTGCCAGCAGTTTGAGCTTTACCGGGGAGCTGTTTTTT. Translating gives CASSLSFTGELFF.